The source of this TCR beta chain is a study of neurological immune-mediated disorders. Each CDR3 protein is one row after TCRdb ran MiXCR on the 5' RACE reads. The sample lists roughly 88,000 distinct CDR3 sequences, roughly 3.3% occurring once. The length of the CDR3 is 13 residues. V lost 4 bases to trimming and J lost 1 base, with 8 bases between them. Looked up from germline, CDR1 is SGHRS and CDR2 is YFSETQ. The table lists this clonotype with many counts. This TCR derives from a woman aged 50 to 60 with multiple sclerosis. The V gene is TRBV5-1, the J gene TRBJ1-1; the D gene is possibly TRBD1 (6 bases). The material sequenced was PBMCs. The CDR3 loop is CASSQQGNTEAFF. In DNA form, the CDR3 reads TGCGCCAGCAGCCAACAGGGGAACACTGAAGCTTTCTTT.